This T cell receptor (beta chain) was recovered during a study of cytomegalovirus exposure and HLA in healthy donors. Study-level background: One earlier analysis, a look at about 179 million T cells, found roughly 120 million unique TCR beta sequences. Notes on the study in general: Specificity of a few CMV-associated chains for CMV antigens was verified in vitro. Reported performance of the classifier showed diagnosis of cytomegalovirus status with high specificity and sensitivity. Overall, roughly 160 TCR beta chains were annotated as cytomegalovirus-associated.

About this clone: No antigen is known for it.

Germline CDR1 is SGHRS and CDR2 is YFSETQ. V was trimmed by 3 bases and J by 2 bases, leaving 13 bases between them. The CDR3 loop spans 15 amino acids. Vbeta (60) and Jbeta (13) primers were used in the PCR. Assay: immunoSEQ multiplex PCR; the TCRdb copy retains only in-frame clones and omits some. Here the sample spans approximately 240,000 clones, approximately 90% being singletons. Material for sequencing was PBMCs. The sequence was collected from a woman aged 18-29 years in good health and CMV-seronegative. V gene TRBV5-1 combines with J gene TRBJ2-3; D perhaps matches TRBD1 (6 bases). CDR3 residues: CASSSTGPDTDTQYF. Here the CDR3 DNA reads TGCGCCAGCAGCTCGACAGGTCCCGACACAGATACGCAGTATTTT.